This is a list of T cell receptor beta chains from one sample in a study of CD8 T cells in Susac syndrome. TCRdb called the immunoSEQ multiplex PCR reads again in MiXCR, with one record for every CDR3 protein. Of about 210,000 distinct CDR3 sequences detected, 95% appear once; the ten largest clones hold 0.095%. Sequencing was done on a sample of CD4+ T cells from PBMCs. Receptor source: a human donor with multiple sclerosis. Each CDR3 is given with its conserved first and last residue. D genes are given only for firm matches. Clone size appears in some rows only: once, few, many, or a class for an expanded clone.

V,D,size,J,CDR3,DNA
TRBV14,-,-,TRBJ2-3,CASSFQMGDTQYF,TGTGCCAGCAGCTTCCAGATGGGGGATACGCAGTATTTT
TRBV20-1,-,-,TRBJ2-7,CSAIGDSREQYF,TGCAGTGCGATCGGCGACAGTCGCGAGCAGTACTTC
TRBV15,TRBD2,-,TRBJ2-1,CATSLGTSGNNEQFF,TGTGCCACCAGCTTAGGGACTAGCGGGAACAATGAGCAGTTCTTC
TRBV9,TRBD2,-,TRBJ2-2,CASSPRGSGGANTGELFF,TGTGCCAGCAGCCCCCGCGGTAGCGGGGGAGCGAACACCGGGGAGCTGTTTTTT
TRBV20-1,-,-,TRBJ2-5,CSARTVWLTQYF,TGCAGTGCTAGAACGGTTTGGTTAACCCAGTACTTC
TRBV7-2,TRBD2,-,TRBJ2-1,CASSFRGTSGGDEQFF,TGTGCCAGCAGCTTTCGGGGGACTAGCGGGGGAGATGAGCAGTTCTTC
TRBV12-3/TRBV12-4,TRBD2,once,TRBJ2-2,CASSLRLAGVNTGELFF,TGTGCCAGCAGTTTGAGACTAGCGGGGGTAAACACCGGGGAGCTGTTTTTT
TRBV20-1,-,-,TRBJ2-7,CSARGTPREQYF,TGCAGTGCTAGAGGAACACCTCGCGAGCAGTACTTC
TRBV7-9,TRBD1,-,TRBJ1-1,CASRTGTENTEAFF,TGTGCCAGCAGAACCGGGACAGAAAACACTGAAGCTTTCTTT
TRBV6-2/TRBV6-3,-,-,TRBJ2-7,CASSLQGDVVWEQYF,TGTGCCAGCAGCCTCCAGGGAGACGTCGTCTGGGAGCAGTACTTC
TRBV6-5,TRBD1,-,TRBJ2-1,CASSPIRGNEQFF,TGTGCCAGCAGCCCTATCAGGGGGAATGAGCAGTTCTTC
TRBV4-1,TRBD2,-,TRBJ2-5,CASSQGLAETQYF,TGCGCCAGCAGCCAAGGACTAGCGGAGACCCAGTACTTC
TRBV3-1,-,-,TRBJ2-3,CASSQEISGDTQYF,TGTGCCAGCAGCCAAGAAATCTCAGGGGATACGCAGTATTTT
TRBV5-6,-,-,TRBJ2-3,CASSRSWDTQYF,TGTGCCAGCAGCCGGAGTTGGGATACGCAGTATTTT
TRBV30,TRBD2,-,TRBJ2-5,CAWTTFGTSRETQYF,TGTGCCTGGACTACCTTTGGGACTAGTAGAGAGACCCAGTACTTC
TRBV25-1,-,-,TRBJ1-2,CASTSGGRVADGYTF,TGTGCCAGCACCTCGGGGGGGAGGGTAGCGGATGGCTACACCTTC
TRBV28,-,-,TRBJ2-7,CASLGGEQGTRVQYF,TGTGCCTCCCTGGGGGGAGAGCAGGGTACGAGGGTGCAGTACTTC
TRBV18,TRBD1,-,TRBJ2-7,CASSPPAGTGGYEQYF,TGTGCCAGCTCACCCCCCGCGGGGACAGGGGGTTACGAGCAGTACTTC
TRBV2,TRBD2,-,TRBJ2-5,CASSVLPGLESMQYF,TGTGCCAGCAGTGTACTACCGGGACTAGAATCAATGCAGTACTTC
TRBV30,-,-,TRBJ1-2,CAWTTGTGLNYGYTF,TGTGCCTGGACGACAGGAACAGGGCTGAACTATGGCTACACCTTC
TRBV7-9,TRBD1,-,TRBJ2-7,CATCPGQGPVQYF,TGTGCCACATGCCCTGGACAGGGCCCCGTGCAGTACTTC
TRBV6-5,-,-,TRBJ2-3,CASSRTRPTDTQYF,TGTGCCAGTTCCAGGACTCGACCCACAGATACGCAGTATTTT
TRBV9,TRBD1,few,TRBJ2-7,CASSAGTGPYEQYF,TGTGCCAGCAGTGCCGGGACAGGGCCCTACGAGCAGTACTTC
TRBV5-1,-,once,TRBJ1-1,CASSFKEVAFF,TGCGCCAGCAGCTTTAAGGAGGTAGCTTTCTTT
TRBV4-1,TRBD2,-,TRBJ2-1,CASSQDPGLAASNEQFF,TGCGCCAGCAGCCAAGACCCCGGACTAGCGGCCTCCAATGAGCAGTTCTTC
TRBV3-1,TRBD1,-,TRBJ1-6,CASSRGQGHSPLHF,TGTGCCAGCAGCCGTGGACAGGGGCATTCACCCCTCCACTTT
TRBV20-1,TRBD2,-,TRBJ2-3,CSARLAGITDTQYF,TGCAGTGCTAGACTAGCGGGGATCACAGATACGCAGTATTTT
TRBV2,-,-,TRBJ2-3,CASSRRTASTDTQYF,TGTGCCAGCAGCCGTCGGACAGCTAGCACAGATACGCAGTATTTT
TRBV20-1,TRBD1,-,TRBJ2-5,CSVTGEGETQYF,TGCAGTGTGACAGGGGAAGGGGAGACCCAGTACTTC
TRBV10-3,-,-,TRBJ2-2,CAISENLVGELFF,TGTGCCATCAGTGAAAATTTGGTCGGGGAGCTGTTTTTT
TRBV9,-,-,TRBJ2-5,CASSVATHKQETQYF,TGTGCCAGCAGCGTAGCGACGCATAAGCAAGAGACCCAGTACTTC
TRBV29-1,-,-,TRBJ2-5,CSVGESRGGETQYF,TGCAGCGTCGGGGAGTCCAGGGGAGGCGAGACCCAGTACTTC
TRBV7-8,TRBD2,-,TRBJ2-3,CASSLLAGGRDTQYF,TGTGCCAGCAGCCTCCTAGCGGGGGGAAGGGATACGCAGTATTTT
TRBV27,-,-,TRBJ1-2,CASSVIGTGNYGYTF,TGTGCCAGCAGTGTAATCGGGACGGGAAACTATGGCTACACCTTC
TRBV2,-,-,TRBJ2-3,CASNLLASTDTQYF,TGTGCCAGCAACTTACTAGCCAGCACAGATACGCAGTATTTT
TRBV28,-,-,TRBJ1-1,CASSSGRLGNTEAFF,TGTGCCAGCAGCTCCGGGAGGCTGGGGAACACTGAAGCTTTCTTT
TRBV6-1,TRBD2,-,TRBJ2-1,CASRATLAGGSNEQFF,TGTGCCAGCCGCGCAACACTAGCGGGAGGTAGCAATGAGCAGTTCTTC
TRBV4-1,-,-,TRBJ2-1,CASSQPGQKNYNEQFF,TGCGCCAGCAGCCAACCCGGACAGAAGAACTACAATGAGCAGTTCTTC
TRBV20-1,TRBD2,once,TRBJ2-3,CSATKDSGVTDTQYF,TGCAGTGCTACGAAAGATAGCGGGGTTACAGATACGCAGTATTTT
TRBV29-1,TRBD2,-,TRBJ2-7,CSVAGTSGRAVSYEQYF,TGCAGCGTTGCCGGGACTAGCGGGAGGGCCGTCTCCTACGAGCAGTACTTC
TRBV7-6,-,-,TRBJ2-7,CASSLLSDEQYF,TGTGCCAGCAGCTTACTATCCGACGAGCAGTACTTC
TRBV11-2,-,-,TRBJ2-5,CASSLERYGSETQYF,TGTGCCAGCAGCTTAGAGCGTTACGGGAGCGAGACCCAGTACTTC
TRBV20-1,TRBD1,-,TRBJ2-3,CSANRDRGAGDTQYF,TGCAGTGCAAACCGGGACAGAGGCGCGGGAGATACGCAGTATTTT
TRBV4-2,TRBD2,-,TRBJ2-2,CASSPRLAGRHTGELFF,TGTGCCAGCAGCCCCCGACTAGCGGGGCGGCACACCGGGGAGCTGTTTTTT
TRBV9,-,once,TRBJ2-2,CASRQGNTGELFF,TGTGCCAGCAGACAGGGGAACACCGGGGAGCTGTTTTTT
TRBV18,-,-,TRBJ1-2,CASSVAGTGYTF,TGTGCCAGCTCAGTCGCGGGGACTGGCTACACCTTC
TRBV20-1,TRBD2,-,TRBJ2-7,CSALPGLAGYEQYF,TGCAGTGCCTTACCGGGACTAGCAGGCTACGAGCAGTACTTC
TRBV2,-,-,TRBJ1-5,CASGAGGPDQPQHF,TGTGCCAGCGGGGCTGGCGGGCCGGATCAGCCCCAGCATTTT
TRBV18,TRBD1,-,TRBJ1-1,CASSGQGGVEAFF,TGTGCCAGCTCGGGACAGGGCGGGGTTGAAGCTTTCTTT
TRBV14,-,-,TRBJ1-1,CASSQDIGTEAFF,TGTGCCAGCAGCCAAGACATTGGCACTGAAGCTTTCTTT
TRBV30,-,-,TRBJ1-2,CAWSRTDYGYTF,TGTGCCTGGAGTAGGACAGACTATGGCTACACCTTC
TRBV25-1,-,-,TRBJ2-2,CASREAGGTGELFF,TGTGCCAGCAGGGAAGCAGGTGGCACCGGGGAGCTGTTTTTT